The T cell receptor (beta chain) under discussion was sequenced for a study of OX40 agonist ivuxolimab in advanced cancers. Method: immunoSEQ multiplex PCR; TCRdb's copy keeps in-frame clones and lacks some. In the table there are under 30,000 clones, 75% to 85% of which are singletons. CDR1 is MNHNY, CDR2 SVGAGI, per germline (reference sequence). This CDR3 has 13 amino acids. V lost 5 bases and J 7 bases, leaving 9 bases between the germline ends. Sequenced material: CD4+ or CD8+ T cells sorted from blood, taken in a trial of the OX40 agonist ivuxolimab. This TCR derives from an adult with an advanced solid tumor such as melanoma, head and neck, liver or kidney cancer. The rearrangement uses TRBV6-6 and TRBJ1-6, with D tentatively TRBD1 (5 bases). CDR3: CASSGGPNSPLHF. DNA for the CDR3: TGTGCCAGCAGTGGGGGACCGAATTCACCCCTCCACTTT.